These T cell receptor beta chains were read from a single sample in a study of blood T cell repertoires in COVID-19. TCRdb's copy holds only in-frame clones and misses some; the assay was immunoSEQ multiplex PCR. This sample has fewer than 200,000 clones, with around 84% found just once. The sequenced sample consisted of peripheral blood. The receptors stem from a middle-aged man with acute or convalescent COVID-19. Each CDR3 is given with its conserved first and last residue. A D gene is named only where the DNA matches it firmly. Not every row has a clone size; where given, it reads once, few, many or a size class.

TRBJ2-7	NA	TRBV6-2/TRBV6-3	NA	CASSSLAGEYF
TRBJ2-3	few	TRBV14	TRBD2	CASSQDQGRGGAPGTDTQYF
TRBJ2-1	NA	TRBV5-4	TRBD1	CASSSGQHNEQFF
TRBJ2-2	NA	TRBV11-2	NA	CASSGQNTGELFF
TRBJ2-5	NA	TRBV4-2	TRBD2	CASSQEAGDQETQYF
TRBJ2-3	NA	TRBV3-1/TRBV3-2	TRBD2	CASSQGVAGGWDTQYF
TRBJ2-7	NA	TRBV29-1	NA	CSAGYYPYEQYF
TRBJ1-2	NA	TRBV9	TRBD1	CASSVGQGTGGYTF
TRBJ1-1	many	TRBV10-2	NA	CASSAEKYTEAFF
TRBJ2-3	few	TRBV6-4	TRBD1	CASSVQGGTDTQYF
TRBJ2-1	NA	TRBV14	NA	CASSHLGGEDEQFF
TRBJ2-2	NA	TRBV10-3	TRBD1	CAISEGTGGSTGELFF
TRBJ1-5	NA	TRBV30	NA	CAWSVQGGQPQHF
TRBJ1-1	once	TRBV5-1	NA	CASSKDSQRNTEAFF
TRBJ1-6	NA	TRBV28	NA	CASSVRSSYNSPLHF
TRBJ2-7	NA	TRBV29-1	TRBD1	CSAGGQGASYEQYF
TRBJ1-6	NA	TRBV4-3	NA	CASSPSAVYSPLHF
TRBJ1-5	NA	TRBV19	NA	CASTYFGNQPQHF
TRBJ2-7	NA	TRBV6-5	TRBD1	CATKGQGVPGQYF
TRBJ1-5	NA	TRBV12-5	NA	CASGLDGDNQPQHF
TRBJ1-2	NA	TRBV13	TRBD1	CASSLQAGGHWYGYTF
TRBJ1-1	NA	TRBV9	NA	CASSVDVLNEAFF
TRBJ1-1	NA	TRBV12-3/TRBV12-4	NA	CASSRVAPAQAFF
TRBJ2-2	NA	TRBV5-8	NA	CASSLEREEAGELFF
TRBJ1-5	NA	TRBV3-1/TRBV3-2	NA	CASSHMGAQGINQPQHF
TRBJ1-5	few	TRBV19	NA	CASSFSGGGWGNQPQHF
TRBJ1-6	NA	TRBV18	NA	CASSFTGLNSPLHF
TRBJ1-2	NA	TRBV18	TRBD1	CASSPLRTGVYYGYTF
TRBJ2-1	NA	TRBV11-2	TRBD2	CASSGSGGGGNEQFF
TRBJ2-1	NA	TRBV21-1	NA	CASSHPGVLYNEQFF
TRBJ2-1	NA	TRBV5-6	NA	CASSLTRVNEQFF
TRBJ1-2	NA	TRBV30	NA	CAWSVRWGAGGYTF
TRBJ2-5	NA	TRBV7-2	TRBD1	CASSKGQGYVETQYF
TRBJ1-1	NA	TRBV27	NA	CASRAEGKNTEAFF
TRBJ1-5	NA	TRBV6-2/TRBV6-3	NA	CASSYWAQPQHF
TRBJ2-2	NA	TRBV5-1	TRBD2	CASSSEGLAVTGELFF
TRBJ1-6	NA	TRBV4-1	NA	CASSPTPGGLANSPLHF
TRBJ2-1	NA	TRBV20-1	NA	CSAPHTGEQFF
TRBJ1-4	NA	TRBV11-2	NA	CASSPTTGYKNEKLFF
TRBJ2-2	NA	TRBV5-1	TRBD1	CASSKQGSTQNTGELFF
TRBJ1-1	NA	TRBV19	TRBD1	CASSKGQVDRTEAFF
TRBJ2-2	NA	TRBV10-1	TRBD1	CASSERGTENTGELFF
TRBJ1-4	NA	TRBV4-2	TRBD1	CASSPTQTGTGSFLTNEKLFF
TRBJ1-1	NA	TRBV5-4	NA	CASSLKNLNTEAFF
TRBJ1-2	NA	TRBV5-6	NA	CASSLVGANYGYTF
TRBJ2-3	few	TRBV7-9	TRBD1	CAMTEGQLSTDTQYF
TRBJ1-6	NA	TRBV2	NA	CASSADSFAAPLHF
TRBJ1-1	NA	TRBV3-1/TRBV3-2	NA	CASSQSGYTEAFF
TRBJ1-1	NA	TRBV5-8	TRBD1	CASSSRTGRIEAFF
TRBJ1-1	NA	TRBV5-1	NA	CASSLTFPMNTEAFF
TRBJ2-7	NA	TRBV11-2	TRBD1	CASSLDQNRGTYEQYF
TRBJ1-1	NA	TRBV2	NA	CASREQALGAFF
TRBJ1-1	NA	TRBV3-1/TRBV3-2	NA	CASSPTENTEAFF
TRBJ2-4	NA	TRBV9	TRBD2	CASSALAGGPKNIQYF
TRBJ1-2	NA	TRBV25-1	NA	CASSEPSRSQGYTF
TRBJ2-7	few	TRBV5-1	TRBD1	CASSTGATFGYEQYF
TRBJ1-1	NA	TRBV20-1	NA	CSASSPGGTEAFF
TRBJ1-5	NA	TRBV21-1	NA	CASSKALFDRDRGIQPQHF
TRBJ2-1	once	TRBV7-9	NA	CASSWDFSYNEQFF